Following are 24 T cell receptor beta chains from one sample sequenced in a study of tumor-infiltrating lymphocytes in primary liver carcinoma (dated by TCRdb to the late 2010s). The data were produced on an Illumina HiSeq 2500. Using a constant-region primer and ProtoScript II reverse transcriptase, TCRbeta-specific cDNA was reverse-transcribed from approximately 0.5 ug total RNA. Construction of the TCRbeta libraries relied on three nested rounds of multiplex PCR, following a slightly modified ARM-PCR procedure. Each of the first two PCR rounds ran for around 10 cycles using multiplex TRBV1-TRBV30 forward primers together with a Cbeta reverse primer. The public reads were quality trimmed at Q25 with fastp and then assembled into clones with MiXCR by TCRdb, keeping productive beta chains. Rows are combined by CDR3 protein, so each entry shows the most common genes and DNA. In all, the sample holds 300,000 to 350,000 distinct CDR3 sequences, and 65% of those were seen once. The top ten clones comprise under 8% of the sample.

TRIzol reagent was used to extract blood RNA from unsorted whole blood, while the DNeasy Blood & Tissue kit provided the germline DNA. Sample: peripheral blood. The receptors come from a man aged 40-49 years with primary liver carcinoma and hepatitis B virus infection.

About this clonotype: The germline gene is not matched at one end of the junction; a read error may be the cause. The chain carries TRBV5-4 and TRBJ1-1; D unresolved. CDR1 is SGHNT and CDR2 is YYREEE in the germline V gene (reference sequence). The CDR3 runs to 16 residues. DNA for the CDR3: TGTGCCAGCATCTTGGTAGGCGGCAGCGGGAACACTGAAGCTTTCTTT. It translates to CASILVGGSGNTEAFF.

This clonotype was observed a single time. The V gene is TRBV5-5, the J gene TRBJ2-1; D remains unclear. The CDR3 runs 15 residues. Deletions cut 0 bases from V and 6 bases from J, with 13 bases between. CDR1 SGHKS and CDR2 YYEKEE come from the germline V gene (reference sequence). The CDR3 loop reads CASSLVGNTINEQFF. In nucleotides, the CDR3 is TGTGCCAGCAGCTTGGTCGGCAATACGATCAATGAGCAGTTCTTC.

The CDR3 reads CSVTDSGNTIYF. For the CDR3, the DNA is TGCAGTGTAACTGACTCTGGAAACACCATATATTTT. The rearrangement uses TRBV20-1 and TRBJ1-3; D unclear. The CDR3 is made up of 12 amino acids. The ends were cut back, 7 bases at V and 0 bases at J, with 7 bases in the middle. Germline V lookup: CDR1 DFQATT, CDR2 SNEGSKA (reference sequence).

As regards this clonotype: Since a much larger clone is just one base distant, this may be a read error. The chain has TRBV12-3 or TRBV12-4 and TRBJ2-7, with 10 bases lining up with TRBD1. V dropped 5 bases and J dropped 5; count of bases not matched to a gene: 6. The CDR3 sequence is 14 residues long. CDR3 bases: TGTGCCAGCAGTCCTCATGGGACAGGGGACGAGCAGTACTTC. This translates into CASSPHGTGDEQYF.

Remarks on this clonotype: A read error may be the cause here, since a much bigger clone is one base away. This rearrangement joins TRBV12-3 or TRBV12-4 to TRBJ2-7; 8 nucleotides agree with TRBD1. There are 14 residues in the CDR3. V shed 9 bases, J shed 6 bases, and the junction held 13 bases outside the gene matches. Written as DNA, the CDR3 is TGTGCCAGGAGTCCCCGACAGGGGTTGAGCGAGCAGTACTTC. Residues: CARSPRQGLSEQYF.

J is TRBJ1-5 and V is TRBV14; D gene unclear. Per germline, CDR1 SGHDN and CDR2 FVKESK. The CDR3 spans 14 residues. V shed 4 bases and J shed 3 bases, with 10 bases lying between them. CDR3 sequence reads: CASSPGDFNQPQHF. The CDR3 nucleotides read TGTGCCAGCAGCCCCGGTGACTTCAATCAGCCCCAGCATTTT.

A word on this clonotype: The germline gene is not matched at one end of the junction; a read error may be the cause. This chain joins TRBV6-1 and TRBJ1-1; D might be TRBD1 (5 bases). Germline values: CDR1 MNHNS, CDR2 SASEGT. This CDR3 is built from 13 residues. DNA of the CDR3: TGTTCCAGCAGTGAAGACGAGGGGACTGAAGCTTTCTTT. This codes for CSSSEDEGTEAFF.

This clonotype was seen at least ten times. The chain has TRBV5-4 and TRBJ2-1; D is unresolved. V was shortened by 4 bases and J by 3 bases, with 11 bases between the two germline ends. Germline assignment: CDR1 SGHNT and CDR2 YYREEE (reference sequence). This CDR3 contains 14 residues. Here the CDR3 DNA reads TGTGCCAGCAGCCTCCCGGGCTACTACAATGAGCAGTTCTTC. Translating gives CASSLPGYYNEQFF.

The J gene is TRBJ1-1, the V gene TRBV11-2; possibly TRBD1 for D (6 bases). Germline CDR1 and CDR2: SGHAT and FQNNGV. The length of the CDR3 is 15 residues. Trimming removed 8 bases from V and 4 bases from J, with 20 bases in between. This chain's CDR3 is CASGTRQASLTEAFF. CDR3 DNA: TGTGCCAGCGGCACCAGACAGGCCTCCCTCACTGAAGCTTTCTTT.

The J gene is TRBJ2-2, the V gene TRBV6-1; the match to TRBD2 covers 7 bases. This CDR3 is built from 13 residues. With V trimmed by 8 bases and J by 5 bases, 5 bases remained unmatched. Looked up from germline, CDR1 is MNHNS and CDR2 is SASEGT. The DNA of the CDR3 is TGTGCCAGCCGAAAGCGGGATACCGGGGAGCTGTTTTTT. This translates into CASRKRDTGELFF.

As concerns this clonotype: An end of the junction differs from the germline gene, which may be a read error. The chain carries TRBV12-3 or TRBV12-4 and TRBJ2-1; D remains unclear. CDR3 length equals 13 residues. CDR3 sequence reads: CASSRKKYNKQFF. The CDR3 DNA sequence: TGCGCCAGCAGTCGGAAAAAATACAATAAGCAGTTCTTC.

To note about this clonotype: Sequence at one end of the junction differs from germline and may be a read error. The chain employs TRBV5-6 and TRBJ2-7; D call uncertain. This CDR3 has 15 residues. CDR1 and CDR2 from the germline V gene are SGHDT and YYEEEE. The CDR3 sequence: CVSSPRMSMIHELYF. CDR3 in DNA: TGTGTCAGCAGCCCACGGATGAGCATGATCCACGAGCTGTACTTC.

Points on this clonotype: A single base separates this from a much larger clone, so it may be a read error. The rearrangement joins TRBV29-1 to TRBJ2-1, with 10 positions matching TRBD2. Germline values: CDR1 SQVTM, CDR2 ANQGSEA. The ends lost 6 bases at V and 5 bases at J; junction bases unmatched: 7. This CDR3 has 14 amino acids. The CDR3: CSVKLAGTHNEQFF. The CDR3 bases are TGCAGCGTCAAACTAGCGGGAACCCACAATGAGCAGTTCTTC.

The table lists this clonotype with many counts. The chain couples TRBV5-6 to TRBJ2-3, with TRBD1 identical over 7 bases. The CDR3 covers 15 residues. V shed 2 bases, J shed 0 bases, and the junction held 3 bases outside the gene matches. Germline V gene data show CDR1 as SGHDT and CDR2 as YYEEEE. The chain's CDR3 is CASSFPGQSTDTQYF. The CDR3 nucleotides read TGTGCCAGCAGCTTTCCGGGACAGAGCACAGATACGCAGTATTTT.

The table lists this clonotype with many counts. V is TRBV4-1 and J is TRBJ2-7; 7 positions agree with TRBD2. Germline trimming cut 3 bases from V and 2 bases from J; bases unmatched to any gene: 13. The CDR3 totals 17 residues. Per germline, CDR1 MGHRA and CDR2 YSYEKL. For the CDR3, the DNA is TGCGCCAGCAGCCAGGCCGATACTAGCGAGTTACCCTACGAGCAGTACTTC. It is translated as CASSQADTSELPYEQYF.

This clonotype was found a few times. This CDR3 is CASSLSLTREAFF. In nucleotides, the CDR3 is TGTGCCAGCAGCTTATCTCTGACCCGGGAGGCTTTCTTT. V usage is TRBV7-2 and J usage is TRBJ1-1, with no clear D. Trimming removed 2 bases at V and 11 bases at J, with 15 bases between. This CDR3 has 13 amino acids. Germline V gene data show CDR1 as SGHTA and CDR2 as FQGNSA.

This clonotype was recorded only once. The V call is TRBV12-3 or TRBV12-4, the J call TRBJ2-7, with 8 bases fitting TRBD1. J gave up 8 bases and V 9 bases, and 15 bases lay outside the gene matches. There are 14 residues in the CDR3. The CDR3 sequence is CARSPRDRLPKQYF. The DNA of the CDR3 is TGTGCCAGGAGTCCGCGGGACAGGTTACCCAAGCAGTACTTC.

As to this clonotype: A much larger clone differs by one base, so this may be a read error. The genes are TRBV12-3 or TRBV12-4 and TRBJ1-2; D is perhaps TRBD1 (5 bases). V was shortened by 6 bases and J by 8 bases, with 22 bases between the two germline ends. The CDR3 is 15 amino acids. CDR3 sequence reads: CASRSSQGSAWGYTF. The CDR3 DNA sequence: TGTGCCAGCAGAAGTAGTCAGGGTTCGGCCTGGGGCTACACCTTC.

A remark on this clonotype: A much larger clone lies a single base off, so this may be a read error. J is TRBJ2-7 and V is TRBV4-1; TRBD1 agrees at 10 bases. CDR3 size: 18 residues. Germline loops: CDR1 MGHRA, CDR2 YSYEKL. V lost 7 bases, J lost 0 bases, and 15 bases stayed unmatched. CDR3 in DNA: TGCGCCAGCAACTTCCCCGGGACAGGGGCCATGAGCTCCTACGAGCAGTACTTC. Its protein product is CASNFPGTGAMSSYEQYF.

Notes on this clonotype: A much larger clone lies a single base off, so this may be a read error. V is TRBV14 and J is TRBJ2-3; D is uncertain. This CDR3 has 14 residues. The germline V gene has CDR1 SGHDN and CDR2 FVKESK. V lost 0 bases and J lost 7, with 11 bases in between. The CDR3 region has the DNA TGTGCCAGCAGCCAAGATCCTTTTGGAAATACGCAGTATTTT. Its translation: CASSQDPFGNTQYF.

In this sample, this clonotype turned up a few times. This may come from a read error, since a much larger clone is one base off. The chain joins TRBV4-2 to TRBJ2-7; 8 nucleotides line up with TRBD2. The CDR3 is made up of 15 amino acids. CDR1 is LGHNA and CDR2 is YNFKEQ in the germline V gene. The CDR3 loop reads CVSSPTPGGAYEQYF. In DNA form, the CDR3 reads TGTGTCAGCAGCCCCACGCCCGGGGGGGCCTACGAGCAGTACTTC.

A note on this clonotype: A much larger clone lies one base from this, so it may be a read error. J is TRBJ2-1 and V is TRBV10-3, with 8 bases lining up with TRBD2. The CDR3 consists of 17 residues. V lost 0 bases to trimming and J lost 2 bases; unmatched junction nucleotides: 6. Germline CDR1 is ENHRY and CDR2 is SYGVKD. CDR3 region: CAISESSGSGAYNEQFF. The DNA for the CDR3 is TGTGCCATCAGTGAGTCGAGCGGGAGTGGTGCCTACAATGAGCAGTTCTTC.

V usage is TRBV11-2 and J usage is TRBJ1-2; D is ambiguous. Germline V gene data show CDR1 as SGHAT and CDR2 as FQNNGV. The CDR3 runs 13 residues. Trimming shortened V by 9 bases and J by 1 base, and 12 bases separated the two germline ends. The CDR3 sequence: CASILGHNYGYTF. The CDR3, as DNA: TGTGCCAGTATCCTCGGTCATAACTATGGCTACACCTTC.

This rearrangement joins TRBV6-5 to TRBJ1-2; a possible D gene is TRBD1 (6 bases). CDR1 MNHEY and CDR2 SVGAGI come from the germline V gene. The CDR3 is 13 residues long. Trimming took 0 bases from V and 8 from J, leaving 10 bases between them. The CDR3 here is CASSYSGGVGYTF. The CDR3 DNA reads TGTGCCAGCAGTTACTCGGGGGGCGTGGGCTACACCTTC.